This T cell receptor (beta chain) was documented in a study of regulatory T cells in long-lasting Graves disease. For TCR beta, libraries came from iRepertoire HTBI primers and Arm-PCR of CDR3 regions. In the source study's methods: Identification yielded 62 TRBV and 14 TRBJ segments across samples. One entry per CDR3 protein, called by TCRdb with MiXCR from the multiplex PCR reads. The V and J calls were determined by TCRdb, not by the authors. In the table there are about 430,000 distinct CDR3 sequences, around 20% of which are singletons. Study observations and caveats: Persistent disease was characterized by preferential usage of TRBV28, TRBJ1-2 and TRBJ2-5. Persistent Graves' patients showed a TCR diversity that was lower than that of newly diagnosed ones.

The CDR3 has 14 residues. Trimming shortened V by 4 bases and J by 0 bases, and 4 bases separated the two germline ends. The germline V gene encodes CDR1 SEHNR and CDR2 FQNEAQ (reference sequence). This clonotype came up a few times. Its antigen is undetermined. Documented time point: persistent/refractory GD, antithyroid drugs over 5 years with positive TRAb. Construction of the TCR library relied on RNA isolated from PBMCs. In this cohort, patients came from an endocrinology department located in Xi'an, China. The rearrangement links TRBV7-9 to TRBJ2-6; D gene unclear. The sequence was collected from a female donor with Graves disease. Specimen: peripheral blood mononuclear cells (PBMCs), collected when the disease was refractory, from a patient treated with antithyroid drugs. The CDR3 coding sequence is TGTGCCAGCAGCTCTAACTCTGGGGCCAACGTCCTGACTTTC. Translated: CASSSNSGANVLTF.